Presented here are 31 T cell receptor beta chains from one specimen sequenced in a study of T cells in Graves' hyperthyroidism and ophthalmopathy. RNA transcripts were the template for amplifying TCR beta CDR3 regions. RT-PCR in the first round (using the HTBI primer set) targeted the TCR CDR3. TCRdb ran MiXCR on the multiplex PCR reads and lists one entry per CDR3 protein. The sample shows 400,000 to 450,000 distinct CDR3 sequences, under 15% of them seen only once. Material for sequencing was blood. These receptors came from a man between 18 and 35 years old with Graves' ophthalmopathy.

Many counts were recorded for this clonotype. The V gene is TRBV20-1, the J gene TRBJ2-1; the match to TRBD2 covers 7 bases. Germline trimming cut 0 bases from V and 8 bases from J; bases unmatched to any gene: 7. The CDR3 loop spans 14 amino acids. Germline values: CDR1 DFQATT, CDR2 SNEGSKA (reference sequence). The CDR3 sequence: CSARDGGGRDEQFF. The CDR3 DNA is TGCAGTGCTAGAGATGGCGGGGGAAGGGATGAGCAGTTCTTC.

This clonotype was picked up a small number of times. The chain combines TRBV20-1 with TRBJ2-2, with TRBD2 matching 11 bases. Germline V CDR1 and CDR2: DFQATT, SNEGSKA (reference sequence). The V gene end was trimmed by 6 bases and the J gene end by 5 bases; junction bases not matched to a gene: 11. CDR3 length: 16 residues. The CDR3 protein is CSASGTSGTPTGELFF. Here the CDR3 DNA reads TGCAGTGCCTCCGGGACTAGCGGCACTCCAACCGGGGAGCTGTTTTTT.

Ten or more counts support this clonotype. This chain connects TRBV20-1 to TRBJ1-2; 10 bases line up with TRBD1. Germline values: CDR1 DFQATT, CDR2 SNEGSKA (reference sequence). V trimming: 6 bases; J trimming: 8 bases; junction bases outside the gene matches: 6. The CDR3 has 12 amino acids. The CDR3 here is CSAMTGGEGYTF. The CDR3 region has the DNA TGCAGTGCGATGACAGGGGGCGAGGGCTACACCTTC.

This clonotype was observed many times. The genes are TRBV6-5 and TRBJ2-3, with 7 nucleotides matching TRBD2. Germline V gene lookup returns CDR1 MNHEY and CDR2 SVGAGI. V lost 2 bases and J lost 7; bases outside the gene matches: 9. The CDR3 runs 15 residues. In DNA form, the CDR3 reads TGTGCCAGCAGTTACCAAAGCGGGACCTTGAATACGCAGTATTTT. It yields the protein CASSYQSGTLNTQYF.

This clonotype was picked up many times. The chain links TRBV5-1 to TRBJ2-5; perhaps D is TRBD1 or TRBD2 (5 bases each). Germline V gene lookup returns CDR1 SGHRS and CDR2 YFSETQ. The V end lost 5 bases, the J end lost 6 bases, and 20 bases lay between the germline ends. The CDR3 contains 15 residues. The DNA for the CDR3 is TGCGCCAGCAGGGAGGACACCGGGCCGGTAAAGACCCAGTACTTC. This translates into CASREDTGPVKTQYF.

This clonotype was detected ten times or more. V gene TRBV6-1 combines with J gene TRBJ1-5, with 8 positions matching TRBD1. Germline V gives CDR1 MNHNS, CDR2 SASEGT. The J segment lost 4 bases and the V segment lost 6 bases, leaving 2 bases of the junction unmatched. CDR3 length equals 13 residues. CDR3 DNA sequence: TGTGCCAGCAGGGACAGGGTAAATCAGCCCCAGCATTTT. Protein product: CASRDRVNQPQHF.

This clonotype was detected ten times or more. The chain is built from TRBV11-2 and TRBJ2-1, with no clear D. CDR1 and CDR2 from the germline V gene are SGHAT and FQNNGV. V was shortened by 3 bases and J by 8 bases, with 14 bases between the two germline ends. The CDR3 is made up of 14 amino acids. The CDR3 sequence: CASSLERSVDEQFF. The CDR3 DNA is TGTGCCAGCAGCTTGGAGAGGTCTGTGGATGAGCAGTTCTTC.

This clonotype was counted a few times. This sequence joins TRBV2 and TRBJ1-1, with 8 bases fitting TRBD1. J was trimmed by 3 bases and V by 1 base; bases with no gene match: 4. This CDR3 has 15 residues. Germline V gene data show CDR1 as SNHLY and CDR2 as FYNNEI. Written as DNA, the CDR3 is TGTGCCAGCAGTGAAGGGACAGGGTACGACACTGAAGCTTTCTTT. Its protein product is CASSEGTGYDTEAFF. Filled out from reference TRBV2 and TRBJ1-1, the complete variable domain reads EPEVTQTPSHQVTQMGQEVILRCVPISNHLYFYWYRQILGQKVEFLVSFYNNEISEKSEIFDDQFSVERPDGSNFTLKIRSTKLEDSAMYFCASSEGTGYDTEAFFGQGTRLTVV.

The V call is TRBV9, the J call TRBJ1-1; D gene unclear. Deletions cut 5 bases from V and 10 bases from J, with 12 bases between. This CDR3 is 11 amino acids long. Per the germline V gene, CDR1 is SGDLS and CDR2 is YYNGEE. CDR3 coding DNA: TGTGCCAGCAGTTCCGGAAGCGGAGCTTTCTTT. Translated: CASSSGSGAFF. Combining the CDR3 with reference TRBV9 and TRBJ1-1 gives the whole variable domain DSGVTQTPKHLITATGQRVTLRCSPRSGDLSVYWYQQSLDQGLQFLIQYYNGEERAKGNILERFSAQQFPDLHSELNLSSLELGDSALYFCASSSGSGAFFGQGTRLTVV.

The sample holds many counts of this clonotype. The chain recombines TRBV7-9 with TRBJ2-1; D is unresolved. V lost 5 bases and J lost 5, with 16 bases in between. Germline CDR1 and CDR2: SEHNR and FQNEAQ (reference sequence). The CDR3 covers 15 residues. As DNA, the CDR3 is TGTGCCAGCAGCCTGGGGTCTCTACCTAACAATGAGCAGTTCTTC. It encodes CASSLGSLPNNEQFF.

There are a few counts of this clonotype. The CDR3 sequence is CASSPGGPSSYNEQFF. The CDR3 DNA follows: TGTGCCAGCAGCCCAGGGGGCCCAAGCTCCTACAATGAGCAGTTCTTC. The gene calls are TRBV7-2 and TRBJ2-1; 8 bases agree with TRBD1. Germline-derived CDR1 and CDR2 are SGHTA and FQGNSA. The V and J ends lost 5 bases and 0 bases, in that order; junction bases with no gene match: 6. The length of the CDR3 is 16 residues.

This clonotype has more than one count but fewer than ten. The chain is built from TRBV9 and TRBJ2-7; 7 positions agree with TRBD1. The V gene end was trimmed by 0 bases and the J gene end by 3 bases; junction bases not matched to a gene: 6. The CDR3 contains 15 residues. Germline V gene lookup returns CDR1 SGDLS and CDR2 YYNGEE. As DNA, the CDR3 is TGTGCCAGCAGCGTAGACCCGACAGGGAACTACGAGCAGTACTTC. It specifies CASSVDPTGNYEQYF.

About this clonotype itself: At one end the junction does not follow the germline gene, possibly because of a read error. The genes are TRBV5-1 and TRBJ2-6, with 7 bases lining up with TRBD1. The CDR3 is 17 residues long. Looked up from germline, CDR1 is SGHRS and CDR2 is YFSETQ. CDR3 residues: CVSSRGTAPSGANVLTF. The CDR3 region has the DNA TGCGTCAGCAGCCGAGGGACAGCACCCTCTGGGGCCAACGTCCTGACTTTC.

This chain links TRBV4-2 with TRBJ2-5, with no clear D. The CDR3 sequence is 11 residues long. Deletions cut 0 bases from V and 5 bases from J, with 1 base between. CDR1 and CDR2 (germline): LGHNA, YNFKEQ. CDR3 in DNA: TGTGCCAGCAGCCAAGACGAGACCCAGTACTTC. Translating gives CASSQDETQYF.

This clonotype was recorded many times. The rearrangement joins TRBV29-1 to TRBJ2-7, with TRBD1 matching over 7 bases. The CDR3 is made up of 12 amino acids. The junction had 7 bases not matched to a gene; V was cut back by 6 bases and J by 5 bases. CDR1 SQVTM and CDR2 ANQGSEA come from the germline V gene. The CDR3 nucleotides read TGCAGCGTGTGGAAAGGGGGCAACGAGCAGTACTTC. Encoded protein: CSVWKGGNEQYF.

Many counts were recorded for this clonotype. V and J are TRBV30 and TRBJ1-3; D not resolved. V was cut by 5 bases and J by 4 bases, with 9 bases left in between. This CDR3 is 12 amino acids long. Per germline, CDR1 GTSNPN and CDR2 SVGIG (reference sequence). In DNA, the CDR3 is TGTGCCTGGGTCCTGACCGGAAACACCATATATTTT. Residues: CAWVLTGNTIYF.

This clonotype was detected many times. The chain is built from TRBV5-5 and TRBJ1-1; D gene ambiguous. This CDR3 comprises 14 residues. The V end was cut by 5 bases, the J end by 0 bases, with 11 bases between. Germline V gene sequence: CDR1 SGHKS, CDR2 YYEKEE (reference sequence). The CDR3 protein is CASSSHTMNTEAFF. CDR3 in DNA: TGTGCCAGCAGTTCTCATACTATGAACACTGAAGCTTTCTTT. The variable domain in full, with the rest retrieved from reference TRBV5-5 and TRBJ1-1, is DAGVTQSPTHLIKTRGQQVTLRCSPISGHKSVSWYQQVLGQGPQFIFQYYEKEERGRGNFPDRFSARQFPNYSSELNVNALLLGDSALYLCASSSHTMNTEAFFGQGTRLTVV.

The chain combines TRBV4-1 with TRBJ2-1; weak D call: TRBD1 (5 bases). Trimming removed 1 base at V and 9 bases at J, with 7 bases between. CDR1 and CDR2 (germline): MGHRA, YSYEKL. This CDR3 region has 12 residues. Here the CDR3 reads CASSQGTGEQFF. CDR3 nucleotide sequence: TGCGCCAGCAGCCAAGGCACAGGTGAGCAGTTCTTC.

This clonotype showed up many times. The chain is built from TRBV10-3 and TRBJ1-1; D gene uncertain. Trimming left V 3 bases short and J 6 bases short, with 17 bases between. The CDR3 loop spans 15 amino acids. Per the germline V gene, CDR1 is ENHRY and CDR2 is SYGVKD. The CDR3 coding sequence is TGTGCCATCAGTGACTCGGACGGCGTCGGACCTGAAGCTTTCTTT. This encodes CAISDSDGVGPEAFF.

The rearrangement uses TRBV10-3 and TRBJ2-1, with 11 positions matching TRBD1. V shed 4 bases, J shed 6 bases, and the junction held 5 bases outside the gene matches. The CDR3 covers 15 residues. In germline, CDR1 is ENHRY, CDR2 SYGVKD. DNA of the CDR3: TGTGCCATCAGTGTTGGGACAGGGGGATCCAATGAGCAGTTCTTC. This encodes CAISVGTGGSNEQFF.

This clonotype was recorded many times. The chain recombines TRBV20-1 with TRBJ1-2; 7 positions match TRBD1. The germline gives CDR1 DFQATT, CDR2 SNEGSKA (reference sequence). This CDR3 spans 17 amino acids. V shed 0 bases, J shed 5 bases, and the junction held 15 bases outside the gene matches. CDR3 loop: CSARDFGQVGIYYGYTF. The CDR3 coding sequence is TGCAGTGCTAGAGATTTCGGACAGGTCGGGATCTATTATGGCTACACCTTC.

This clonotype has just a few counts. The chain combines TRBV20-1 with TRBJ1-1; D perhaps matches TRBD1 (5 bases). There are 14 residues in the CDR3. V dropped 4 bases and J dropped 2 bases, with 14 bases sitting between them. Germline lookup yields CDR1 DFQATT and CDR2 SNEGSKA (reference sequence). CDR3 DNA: TGCAGTGCTACCCTTTGGAGGGGTAACACTGAAGCTTTCTTT. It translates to CSATLWRGNTEAFF.

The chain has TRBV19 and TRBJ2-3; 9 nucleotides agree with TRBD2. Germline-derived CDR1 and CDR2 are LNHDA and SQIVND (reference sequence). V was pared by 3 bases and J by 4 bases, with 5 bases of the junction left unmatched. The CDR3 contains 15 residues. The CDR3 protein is CASSILAGGADTQYF. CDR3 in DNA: TGTGCCAGTAGTATTCTGGCGGGAGGGGCAGATACGCAGTATTTT.

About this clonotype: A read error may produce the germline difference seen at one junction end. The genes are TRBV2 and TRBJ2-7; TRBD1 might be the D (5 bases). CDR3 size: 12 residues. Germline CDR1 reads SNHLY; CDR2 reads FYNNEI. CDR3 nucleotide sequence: TGTGCCAGCAGTTTTCAGGGATACGTGCAGTACTTC. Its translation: CASSFQGYVQYF.

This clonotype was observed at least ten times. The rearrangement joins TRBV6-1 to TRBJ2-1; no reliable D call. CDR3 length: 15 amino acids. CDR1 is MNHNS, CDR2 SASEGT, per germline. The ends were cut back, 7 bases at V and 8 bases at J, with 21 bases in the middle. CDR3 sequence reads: CASTPSEFPDDEQFF. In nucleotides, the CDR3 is TGTGCCAGCACCCCCTCGGAGTTCCCGGACGATGAGCAGTTCTTC.

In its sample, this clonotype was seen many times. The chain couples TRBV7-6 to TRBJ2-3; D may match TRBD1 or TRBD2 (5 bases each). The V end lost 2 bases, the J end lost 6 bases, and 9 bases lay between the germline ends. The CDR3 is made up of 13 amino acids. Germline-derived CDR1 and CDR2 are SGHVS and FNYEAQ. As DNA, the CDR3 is TGTGCCAGCAGCTTACGGTGGGGGGATACGCAGTATTTT. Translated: CASSLRWGDTQYF.

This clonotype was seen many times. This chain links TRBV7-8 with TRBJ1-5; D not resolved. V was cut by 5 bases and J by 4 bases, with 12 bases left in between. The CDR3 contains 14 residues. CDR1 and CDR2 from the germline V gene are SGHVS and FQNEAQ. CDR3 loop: CASSTRTRNQPQHF. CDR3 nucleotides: TGTGCCAGCAGCACTAGGACTAGAAATCAGCCCCAGCATTTT. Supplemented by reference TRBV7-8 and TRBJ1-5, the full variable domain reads GAGVSQSPRYKVAKRGQDVALRCDPISGHVSLFWYQQALGQGPEFLTYFQNEAQLDKSGLPSDRFFAERPEGSVSTLKIQRTQQEDSAVYLCASSTRTRNQPQHFGDGTRLSIL.

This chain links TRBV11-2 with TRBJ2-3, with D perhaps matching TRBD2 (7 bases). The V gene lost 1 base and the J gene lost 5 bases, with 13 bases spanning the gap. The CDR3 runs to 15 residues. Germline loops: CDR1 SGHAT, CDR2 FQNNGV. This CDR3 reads CASSLGGGAGDTQYF. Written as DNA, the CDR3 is TGTGCCAGCAGCTTAGGTGGGGGGGCAGGAGATACGCAGTATTTT.

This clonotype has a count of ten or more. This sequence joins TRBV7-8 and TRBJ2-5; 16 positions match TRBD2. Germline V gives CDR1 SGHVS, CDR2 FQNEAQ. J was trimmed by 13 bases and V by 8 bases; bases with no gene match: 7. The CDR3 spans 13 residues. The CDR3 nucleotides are TGTGCCAGCTTAGGGACTAGCGGGAGGGCCTGGTACTTC. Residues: CASLGTSGRAWYF. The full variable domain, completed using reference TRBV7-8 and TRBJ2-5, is GAGVSQSPRYKVAKRGQDVALRCDPISGHVSLFWYQQALGQGPEFLTYFQNEAQLDKSGLPSDRFFAERPEGSVSTLKIQRTQQEDSAVYLCASLGTSGRAWYFGPGTRLLVL.

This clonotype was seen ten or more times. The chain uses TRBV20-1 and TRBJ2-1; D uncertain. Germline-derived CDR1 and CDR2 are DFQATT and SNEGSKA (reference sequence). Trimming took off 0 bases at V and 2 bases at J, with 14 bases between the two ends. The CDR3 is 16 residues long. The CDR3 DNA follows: TGCAGTGCTAGAGAACCGACTGAGACTCCCTACAATGAGCAGTTCTTC. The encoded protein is CSAREPTETPYNEQFF.

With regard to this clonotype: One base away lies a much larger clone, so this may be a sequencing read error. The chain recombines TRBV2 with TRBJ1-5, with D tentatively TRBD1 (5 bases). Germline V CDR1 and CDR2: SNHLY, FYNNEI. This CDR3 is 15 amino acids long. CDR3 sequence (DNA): TGTGCCAGCAGAGGGGCAGGCTGGAGCAATCAGCCCCAGGATTTT. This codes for CASRGAGWSNQPQDF.